This T cell receptor beta chain stems from a study of T cells in Graves' hyperthyroidism and ophthalmopathy. The ends were cut back, 5 bases at V and 0 bases at J, with 26 bases in the middle. Germline V CDR1 and CDR2: LGHNT, FRNRAP. The CDR3 spans 20 residues. This clonotype showed up just a few times. Fresh peripheral blood, roughly 9.8 ml of it, supplied the PBMCs. Researchers amplified the TCR beta CDR3 regions from RNA transcripts. The HTBI primer set was used in a first-round RT-PCR of the TCR CDR3. MiXCR, applied by TCRdb to the multiplex PCR reads, yields one record per CDR3 protein. The data contain 650,000 to 850,000 distinct CDR3 sequences, 18% of them singletons.

Input material: blood. This receptor was identified in a woman aged 45-65 years with Graves' hyperthyroidism that later progressed to Graves' ophthalmopathy. The V call is TRBV12-5, the J call TRBJ1-3, with D perhaps TRBD1 (5 bases). The CDR3 region has the DNA TGTGCTAGTGGTACCCTCGGGGGAGTTTACCCCTCCAACTCTGGAAACACCATATATTTT. Its protein product is CASGTLGGVYPSNSGNTIYF.